This T cell receptor (beta chain) was identified in a study of graft-versus-host responses after intestinal transplantation. Study in general: Anti-thymocyte globulin induction, then tacrolimus and steroids for two to four years, went to all recipients. Study-wide points: Patients who carried graft-donor T cell macrochimerism also had high graft-versus-host to host-versus-graft clonal ratios in their allografts. Ileal or blood samples showed some GvH clones first, and such clones were also found in recipient marrow. GvH clone levels peaked in circulation, and this peak was associated with early post-transplant HvG declines.

Turning to this clone: The antigen remains unidentified.

The CDR3 is 18 amino acids. Trimming at V came to 4 bases and at J to 1 base, leaving 13 bases not matched to a gene. Germline V gene sequence: CDR1 SGHNT, CDR2 YYREEE (reference sequence). The assay was immunoSEQ multiplex PCR, and TCRdb's table has in-frame clones only and misses some. The sample contains tens of thousands of clones, under 95% of which appear only once. The V call is TRBV5-4, the J call TRBJ2-3; 9 positions match TRBD2. This clonotype was obtained from a human patient who received an intestinal transplant, so some T cells may come from the graft donor. The sample in question was PBMCs, obtained around 120 days after intestinal transplantation. The CDR3 region is CASSPGGAGGPGTDTQYF. The CDR3 DNA follows: TGTGCCAGCAGCCCCGGAGGGGCGGGAGGGCCTGGCACAGATACGCAGTATTTT.